The text below deals with one T cell receptor (beta chain). As yet, its antigen is unknown. Joint extraction of RNA and DNA used roughly 18-34 mg of bulk tissue that was unsorted. Chronic HBV infection, which was untreated, was present in the patients. This specimen belongs to a study of tumor-infiltrating lymphocytes in primary liver carcinoma. Study observations and caveats: Merely about 7-24% of top clones occurred in all five tumor regions. When set against blood, tumors had a significantly higher top-250-clone fraction (p = 0.039).

Trimming cost V 3 bases and J 2 bases, with 11 bases left between them. Germline values: CDR1 ENHRY, CDR2 SYGVKD. This CDR3 comprises 15 residues. The authors made TCR beta cDNA from about 500 ng total RNA with a constant-region primer. It was through three nested multiplex PCR rounds of slightly modified ARM-PCR that TCR beta libraries arose. The first two PCR rounds used TRBV1-TRBV30 forward primers with a C-beta reverse primer, 9 to 10 cycles each. MiXCR, applied by TCRdb to the multiplex PCR reads, yields one record per CDR3 protein. The table has fewer than 75,000 distinct CDR3 sequences, 71% seen once.

This TCR derives from a man in his forties or fifties with primary liver carcinoma and hepatitis B virus infection. The sample comprised liver tumor tissue from sampling region 4. Noted subset: tumor region T4, right-lateral pole. This chain links TRBV10-3 with TRBJ1-5; D remains unclear. The CDR3 nucleotides are TGTGCCATCAGTGAATCTGGTGAGGGCAATCAGCCCCAGCATTTT. Its protein is CAISESGEGNQPQHF.